The rows below give T cell receptor beta chains drawn from one sample of a study of blood T cell repertoires in COVID-19. The repertoire was sequenced with immunoSEQ multiplex PCR; TCRdb's copy has only in-frame clones and lacks some. The sample records tens of thousands of clones, 90% being singletons. Specimen: peripheral blood. The receptor source for this set is a human donor in a cohort sampled during active COVID-19. CDR3s include the opening cysteine and the closing phenylalanine or tryptophan. D genes are given only for firm matches. Size values are once, few and many counts, or a class for expanded clones, and some rows have none.

V	J	size	D	CDR3	DNA
TRBV27	TRBJ1-2	NA	TRBD1	CASRIRGQLVYGYTF	TGTGCCAGCAGGATTAGGGGACAGCTAGTCTATGGCTACACCTTC
TRBV18	TRBJ1-1	few	TRBD1	CASSPTPGQGAWGEAFF	TGTGCCAGCTCACCCACCCCGGGACAGGGGGCGTGGGGTGAAGCTTTCTTT
TRBV28	TRBJ2-7	NA	TRBD1	CASSLGTAFYEQYF	TGTGCCAGCAGTTTAGGGACAGCGTTTTACGAGCAGTACTTC
TRBV2	TRBJ2-2	few	NA	CASSYGANTGELFF	TGTGCCAGCAGCTACGGAGCGAACACCGGGGAGCTGTTTTTT
TRBV5-1	TRBJ2-7	NA	NA	CASSRISSYEQYF	TGCGCCAGCAGCCGAATTAGCTCCTACGAGCAGTACTTC
TRBV5-1	TRBJ2-3	once	TRBD2	CASSPGLAGTSTDTQYF	TGCGCCAGCAGCCCCGGACTAGCGGGGACAAGCACAGATACGCAGTATTTT
TRBV9	TRBJ1-6	NA	TRBD1	CASSVGSGGGSQGIYSPLHF	TGTGCCAGCAGCGTAGGAAGCGGAGGGGGCTCCCAGGGGATATATTCACCCCTCCACTTT
TRBV13	TRBJ1-6	NA	NA	CASTLSSYNSPLHF	TGTGCCAGCACCCTTAGCTCCTATAATTCACCCCTCCACTTT
TRBV27	TRBJ2-5	NA	TRBD2	CASTQAGDWETQYF	TGTGCCAGCACACAAGCGGGAGATTGGGAGACCCAGTACTTC
TRBV6-6	TRBJ1-5	NA	TRBD1	CASSGGTASNQPQHF	TGTGCCAGCAGTGGGGGGACAGCAAGCAATCAGCCCCAGCATTTT
TRBV18	TRBJ2-5	NA	TRBD2	CASSPIRTSGSGETQYF	TGTGCCAGCTCACCAATTAGGACTAGCGGGAGTGGTGAGACCCAGTACTTC
TRBV30	TRBJ2-1	NA	TRBD1	CAWRGTGNNEQFF	TGTGCCTGGAGAGGGACAGGGAACAATGAGCAGTTCTTC
TRBV3-1/TRBV3-2	TRBJ1-2	NA	NA	CASSQDDAVRVGYGYTF	TGTGCCAGCAGCCAAGATGATGCGGTCCGGGTGGGCTATGGCTACACCTTC
TRBV6-4	TRBJ2-1	NA	NA	CAIIHSGLNPLLSYNEQFF	TGTGCCATCATCCATAGCGGCCTCAACCCATTACTCTCCTACAATGAGCAGTTCTTC
TRBV2	TRBJ2-1	NA	TRBD2	CASSKSGTSDEQFF	TGTGCCAGCAGTAAATCGGGTACTAGCGATGAGCAGTTCTTC
TRBV5-1	TRBJ2-1	NA	TRBD1	CASGTGTVYNEQFF	TGCGCCAGCGGAACCGGGACAGTCTACAATGAGCAGTTCTTC
TRBV5-1	TRBJ2-3	once	NA	CASSVPQGTGTDTQYF	TGCGCCAGCAGCGTTCCCCAGGGTACTGGCACAGATACGCAGTATTTT
TRBV28	TRBJ1-2	NA	NA	CASRKPGNHGYTF	TGTGCCAGCCGCAAGCCAGGGAACCATGGCTACACCTTC
TRBV6-4	TRBJ2-3	NA	TRBD2	CASSDSGVGLSSGSTDTQYF	TGTGCCAGCAGTGACTCTGGGGTTGGCCTCTCTAGCGGGAGTACAGATACGCAGTATTTT
TRBV9	TRBJ2-2	NA	TRBD2	CASSSRLAGGPATGELFF	TGTGCCAGCAGCTCCCGACTAGCGGGAGGGCCGGCTACCGGGGAGCTGTTTTTT
TRBV7-2	TRBJ2-3	NA	NA	CASSSPAYTDTQYF	TGTGCCAGCAGCTCCCCCGCGTACACAGATACGCAGTATTTT
TRBV5-1	TRBJ2-1	NA	TRBD1	CASSLGGGRVGEQFF	TGCGCCAGCAGCTTGGGAGGGGGCAGGGTAGGTGAGCAGTTCTTC
TRBV3-1/TRBV3-2	TRBJ2-7	NA	TRBD1	CASSRDRVNEQYF	TGTGCCAGCAGCCGCGACAGGGTCAACGAGCAGTACTTC
TRBV6-5	TRBJ1-1	NA	NA	CASSLDGGQNTEAFF	TGTGCCAGCAGCTTGGATGGGGGCCAAAACACTGAAGCTTTCTTT
TRBV5-6	TRBJ2-3	NA	TRBD2	CASSLLAGGPGFPDTQYF	TGTGCCAGCAGCTTACTAGCGGGAGGGCCAGGGTTCCCAGATACGCAGTATTTT
TRBV24-1	TRBJ2-1	NA	TRBD2	CATSAFGTSGYNEQFF	TGTGCCACCAGTGCCTTCGGGACTAGCGGATACAATGAGCAGTTCTTC
TRBV6-5	TRBJ2-7	NA	NA	CASSLTRGYEQYF	TGTGCCAGCAGTCTTACGAGGGGGTACGAGCAGTACTTC